A single sample is the source of the 4 T cell receptor beta chains below, sequenced in a study of Tregs in tolerant kidney transplant recipients. Only in-frame clones appear in the TCRdb table, and some are missing; sequencing was by immunoSEQ multiplex PCR. Altogether 90,000 to 150,000 clones are present, around nine tenths being singletons, with the ten largest covering around 0.58%. The sequencing input was CD4+ T cells from blood. These receptors were taken from a human donor in good health.

V gene TRBV6-6 combines with J gene TRBJ1-4; D uncertain. V was clipped by 2 bases and J by 8 bases, with 12 bases between them. Germline CDR1 MNHNY, CDR2 SVGAGI (reference sequence). The CDR3 has 14 amino acids. The DNA for the CDR3 is TGTGCCAGCAGTTACGACTATCTAGGGGAAAAACTGTTTTTT. Its translation is CASSYDYLGEKLFF.

The chain joins TRBV2 to TRBJ2-3; 9 nucleotides match TRBD2. With 5 bases clipped from V and 8 bases from J, the junction kept 14 bases outside the gene matches. Germline values: CDR1 SNHLY, CDR2 FYNNEI. This CDR3 region has 16 residues. Written as DNA, the CDR3 is TGTGCCAGCAGTCTGAGGGTAGCGGGGGCCGGGGGTACGCAGTATTTT. Its protein product is CASSLRVAGAGGTQYF. Full variable domain (remainder filled in from reference TRBV2 and TRBJ2-3): EPEVTQTPSHQVTQMGQEVILRCVPISNHLYFYWYRQILGQKVEFLVSFYNNEISEKSEIFDDQFSVERPDGSNFTLKIRSTKLEDSAMYFCASSLRVAGAGGTQYFGPGTRLTVL.

This chain links TRBV30 with TRBJ2-1, with 11 bases fitting TRBD2. V was clipped by 5 bases and J by 9 bases; unmatched bases: 15. The length of the CDR3 is 16 residues. CDR1 and CDR2 (germline): GTSNPN, SVGIG (reference sequence). The chain's CDR3 is CAWGPTRLAGGLEQFF. The DNA of the CDR3 is TGTGCCTGGGGCCCTACCCGGCTAGCGGGGGGACTTGAGCAGTTCTTC. The variable domain in full, completed from reference TRBV30 and TRBJ2-1, reads SQTIHQWPATLVQPVGSPLSLECTVEGTSNPNLYWYRQAAGRGLQLLFYSVGIGQISSEVPQNLSASRPQDRQFILSSKKLLLSDSGFYLCAWGPTRLAGGLEQFFGPGTRLTVL.

The rearrangement uses TRBV18 and TRBJ1-3; D unresolved. V was trimmed by 0 bases and J by 4 bases, leaving 16 bases between them. The germline gives CDR1 KGHSH, CDR2 LQKENI. CDR3 length: 17 residues. CDR3 amino acids: CASSPPGGDGSGNTIYF. The CDR3 bases are TGTGCCAGCTCACCACCGGGAGGAGATGGGTCAGGAAACACCATATATTTT.